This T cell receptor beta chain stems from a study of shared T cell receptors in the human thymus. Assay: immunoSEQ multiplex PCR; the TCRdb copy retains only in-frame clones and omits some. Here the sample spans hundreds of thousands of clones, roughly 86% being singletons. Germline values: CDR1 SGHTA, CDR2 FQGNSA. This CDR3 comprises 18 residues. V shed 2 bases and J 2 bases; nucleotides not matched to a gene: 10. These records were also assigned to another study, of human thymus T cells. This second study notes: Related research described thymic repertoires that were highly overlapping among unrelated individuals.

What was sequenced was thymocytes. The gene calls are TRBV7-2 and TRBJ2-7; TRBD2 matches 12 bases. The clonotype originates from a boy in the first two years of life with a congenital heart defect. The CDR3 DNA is TGTGCCAGCAGCTTAAAGGGACTAGCGGGCCGAACTGCCTACGAGCAGTACTTC. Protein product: CASSLKGLAGRTAYEQYF.